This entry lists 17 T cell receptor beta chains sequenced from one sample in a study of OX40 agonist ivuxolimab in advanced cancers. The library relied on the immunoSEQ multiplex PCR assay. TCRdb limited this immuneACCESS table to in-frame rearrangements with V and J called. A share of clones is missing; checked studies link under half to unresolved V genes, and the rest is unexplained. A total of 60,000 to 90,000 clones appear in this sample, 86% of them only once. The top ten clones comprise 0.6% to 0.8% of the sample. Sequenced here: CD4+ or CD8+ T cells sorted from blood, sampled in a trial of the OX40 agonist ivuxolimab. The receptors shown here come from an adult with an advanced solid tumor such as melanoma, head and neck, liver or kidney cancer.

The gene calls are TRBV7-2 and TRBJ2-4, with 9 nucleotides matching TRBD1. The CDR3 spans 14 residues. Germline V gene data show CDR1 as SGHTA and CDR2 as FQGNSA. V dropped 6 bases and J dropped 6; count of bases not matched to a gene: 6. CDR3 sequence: CASRTGTGLNIQYF. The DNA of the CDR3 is TGTGCCAGCAGAACCGGGACAGGGCTAAACATTCAGTACTTC.

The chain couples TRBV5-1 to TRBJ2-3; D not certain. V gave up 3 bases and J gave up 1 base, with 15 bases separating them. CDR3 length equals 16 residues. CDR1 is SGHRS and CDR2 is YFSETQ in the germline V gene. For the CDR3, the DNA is TGCGCCAGCAGCTCACGTACTCTCCTTGGCACAGATACGCAGTATTTT. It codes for CASSSRTLLGTDTQYF.

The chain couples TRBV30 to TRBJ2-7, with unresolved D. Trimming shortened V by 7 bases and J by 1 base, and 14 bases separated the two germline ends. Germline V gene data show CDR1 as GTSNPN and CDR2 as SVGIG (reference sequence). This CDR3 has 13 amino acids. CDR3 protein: CALHSALSYEQYF. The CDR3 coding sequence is TGTGCCTTGCACAGTGCCCTTTCCTACGAGCAGTACTTC.

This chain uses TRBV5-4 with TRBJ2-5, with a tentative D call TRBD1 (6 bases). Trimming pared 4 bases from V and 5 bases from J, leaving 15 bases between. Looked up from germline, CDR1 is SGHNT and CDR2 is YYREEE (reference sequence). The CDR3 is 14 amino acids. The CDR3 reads CASSLRTARETQYF. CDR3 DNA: TGTGCCAGCAGCCTACGGACAGCCAGGGAGACCCAGTACTTC.

The CDR3 spells CASSLGRNNNYGYTF. As DNA, the CDR3 is TGTGCCAGCAGCTTAGGCAGAAACAATAACTATGGCTACACCTTC. This chain uses TRBV7-9 with TRBJ1-2; no firm D call. The V gene lost 1 base and the J gene lost 1 base, with 10 bases spanning the gap. CDR1 is SEHNR, CDR2 FQNEAQ, per germline (reference sequence). This CDR3 region has 15 residues.

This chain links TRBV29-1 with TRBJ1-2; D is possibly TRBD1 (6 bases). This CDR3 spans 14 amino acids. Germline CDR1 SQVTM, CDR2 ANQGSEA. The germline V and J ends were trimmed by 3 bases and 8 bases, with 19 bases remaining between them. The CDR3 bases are TGCAGCGTTGAGACCGACAGGTTAAGGGGAGGCTACACCTTC. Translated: CSVETDRLRGGYTF.

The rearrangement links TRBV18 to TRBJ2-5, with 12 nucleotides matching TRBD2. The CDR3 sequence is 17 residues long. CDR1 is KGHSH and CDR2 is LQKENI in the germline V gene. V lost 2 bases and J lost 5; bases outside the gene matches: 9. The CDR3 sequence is CASSPSVTSGSGETQYF. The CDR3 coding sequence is TGTGCCAGCTCACCATCTGTGACTAGCGGGAGTGGGGAGACCCAGTACTTC.

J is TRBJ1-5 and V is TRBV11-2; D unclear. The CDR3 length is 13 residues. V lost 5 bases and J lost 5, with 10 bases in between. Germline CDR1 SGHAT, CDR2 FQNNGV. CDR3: CASSRGLDQPQHF. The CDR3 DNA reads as TGTGCCAGCAGCCGCGGATTAGATCAGCCCCAGCATTTT.

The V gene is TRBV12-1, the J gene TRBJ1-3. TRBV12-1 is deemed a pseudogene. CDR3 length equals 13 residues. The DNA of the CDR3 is TGTGCCAGCAGGGGGGGCTCTGGAAACACCATATATTTT. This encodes CASRGGSGNTIYF.

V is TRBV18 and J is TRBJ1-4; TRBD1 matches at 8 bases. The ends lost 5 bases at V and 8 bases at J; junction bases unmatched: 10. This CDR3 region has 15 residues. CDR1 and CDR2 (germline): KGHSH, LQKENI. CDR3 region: CASSDPRGRGEKLFF. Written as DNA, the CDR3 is TGTGCCAGCTCAGATCCCAGGGGGCGCGGGGAAAAACTGTTTTTT. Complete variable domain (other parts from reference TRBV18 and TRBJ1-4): NAGVMQNPRHLVRRRGQEARLRCSPMKGHSHVYWYRQLPEEGLKFMVYLQKENIIDESGMPKERFSAEFPKEGPSILRIQQVVRGDSAAYFCASSDPRGRGEKLFFGSGTQLSVL.

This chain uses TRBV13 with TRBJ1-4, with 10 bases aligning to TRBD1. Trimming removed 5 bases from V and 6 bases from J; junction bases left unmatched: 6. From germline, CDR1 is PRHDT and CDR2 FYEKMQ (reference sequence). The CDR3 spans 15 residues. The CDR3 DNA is TGTGCCAGCAGCCGACGGACAGGGGGGTATGAAAAACTGTTTTTT. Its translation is CASSRRTGGYEKLFF.

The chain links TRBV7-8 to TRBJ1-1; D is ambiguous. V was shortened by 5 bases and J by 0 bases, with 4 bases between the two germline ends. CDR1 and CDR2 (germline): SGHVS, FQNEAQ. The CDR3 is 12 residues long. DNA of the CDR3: TGTGCCAGCAGCCCAGTGAACACTGAAGCTTTCTTT. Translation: CASSPVNTEAFF.

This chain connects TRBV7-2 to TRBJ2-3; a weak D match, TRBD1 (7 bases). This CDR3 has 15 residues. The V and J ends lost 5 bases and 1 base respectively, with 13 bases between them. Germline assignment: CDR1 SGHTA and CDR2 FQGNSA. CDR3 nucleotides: TGTGCCAGCAGCCGGCAGGGGGGAGGCACAGATACGCAGTATTTT. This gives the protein CASSRQGGGTDTQYF.

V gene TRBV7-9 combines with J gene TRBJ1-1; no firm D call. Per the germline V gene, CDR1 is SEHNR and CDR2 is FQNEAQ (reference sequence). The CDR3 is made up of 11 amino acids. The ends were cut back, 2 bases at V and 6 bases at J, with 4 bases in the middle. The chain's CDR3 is CASSLRSEAFF. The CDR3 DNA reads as TGTGCCAGCAGCTTAAGGTCTGAAGCTTTCTTT.

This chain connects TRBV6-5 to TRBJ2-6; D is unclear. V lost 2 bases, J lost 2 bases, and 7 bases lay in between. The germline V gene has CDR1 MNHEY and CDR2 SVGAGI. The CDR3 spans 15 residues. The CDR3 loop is CASSYRVTGANVLTF. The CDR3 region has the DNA TGTGCCAGCAGTTACAGGGTTACTGGGGCCAACGTCCTGACTTTC.

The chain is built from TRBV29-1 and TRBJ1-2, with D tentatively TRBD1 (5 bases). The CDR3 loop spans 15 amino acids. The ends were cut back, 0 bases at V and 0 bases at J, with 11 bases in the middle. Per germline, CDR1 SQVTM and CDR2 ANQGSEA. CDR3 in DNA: TGCAGCGTTGAAGATCGGTCAGGGTCTAACTATGGCTACACCTTC. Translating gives CSVEDRSGSNYGYTF.

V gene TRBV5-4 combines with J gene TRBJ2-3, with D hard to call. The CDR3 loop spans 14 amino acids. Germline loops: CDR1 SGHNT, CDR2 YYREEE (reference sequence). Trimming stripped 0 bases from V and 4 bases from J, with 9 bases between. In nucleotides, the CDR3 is TGTGCCAGCAGCTTGGTGGGTGCGGCAGATACGCAGTATTTT. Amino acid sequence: CASSLVGAADTQYF.